This T cell receptor beta chain comes out of a study of graft-versus-host responses after intestinal transplantation. The overall study: Recipients were all induced with anti-thymocyte globulin, then given tacrolimus and steroids for two to three years.

V lost 6 bases, J lost 6 bases, and 9 bases stayed unmatched. Germline V lookup: CDR1 SNHLY, CDR2 FYNNEI. This CDR3 has 16 residues. The method was immunoSEQ multiplex PCR; TCRdb's version includes in-frame clones alone and lacks a portion of them. The data hold under 95,000 clones, with around 80% observed a single time. Points from the study as a whole: High graft-versus-host to host-versus-graft clonal ratios were seen in allografts of patients with graft-donor T cell macrochimerism. Recipient marrow harbored GvH clones, some of which surfaced first in ileum or blood.

For this clone: Its specificity is unknown.

The chain employs TRBV2 and TRBJ2-1; 12 nucleotides line up with TRBD2. The source was unstimulated CD4+ T cells sorted from spleen or lymph node cells, collected before intestinal transplant. This receptor was taken from a human donor who received an intestinal transplant. Here the CDR3 DNA reads TGTGCCAGCAGGAGTAAGGTGGGACTAGCGGGCAATGAGCAGTTCTTC. It encodes CASRSKVGLAGNEQFF.